The 11 T cell receptor beta chains below come from one sample, sequenced in a study of human T cells and chemical hapten exposure (dated by TCRdb to the early 2020s). To prepare the library, RACE was applied. Sequenced on a NextSeq 500. TCRdb cleaned the public reads at Q25 with fastp, built clones with MiXCR and kept in-frame beta chains. Under each unique CDR3 protein, matching rows form one entry showing the most common genes and DNA. The table for this sample lists approximately 320,000 distinct CDR3 sequences; 5% to 6.5% of them were counted only once. The ten largest clones take up about 8.2% of the sample. The time point label, read with the paper, signifies: pre-sensitization, week 0. According to the study, the label for this sample's treatment or condition signals: therapeutic diphenylcyclopropenone sensitization with weekly scalp DPC. The source was whole blood, collected in connection with sensitization to the hapten diphenylcyclopropenone (DPC). All receptors derive from a woman in her late teens or twenties with alopecia areata. Some clones in this sample may be carry-over from other donors' samples.

Only a few counts were recorded for this clonotype. The chain combines TRBV7-9 with TRBJ1-4, with D maybe TRBD1 (6 bases). V shed 1 base and J shed 4 bases, with 10 bases lying between them. Germline V gene data show CDR1 as SEHNR and CDR2 as FQNEAQ (reference sequence). There are 15 residues in the CDR3. The CDR3 region has the DNA TGTGCCAGCAGCTTAGACGGCAGGGGTAATGAAAAACTGTTTTTT. Protein product: CASSLDGRGNEKLFF.

This sequence joins TRBV6-2 or TRBV6-3 and TRBJ1-2; the match to TRBD1 covers 8 bases. The germline V gene has CDR1 MNHEY and CDR2 SVGEGT. The ends lost 2 bases at V and 6 bases at J; junction bases unmatched: 11. The CDR3 runs to 16 residues. The CDR3 DNA reads TGTGCCAGCAGTTACCGTGGAGCAGGGGGCGTTGATGGCTACACCTTC. Protein sequence: CASSYRGAGGVDGYTF.

This clonotype was observed many times. The chain combines TRBV20-1 with TRBJ2-1; perhaps D is TRBD1 or TRBD2 (7 bases each). The CDR3 extends over 16 amino acids. With 6 bases removed from V and 2 bases from J, the gap between germline ends came to 20 bases. Germline CDR1 and CDR2: DFQATT and SNEGSKA (reference sequence). CDR3 DNA sequence: TGCAGTGCAGGGGGCCGGGGAGCGGGGACCTACAATGAGCAGTTCTTC. It translates to CSAGGRGAGTYNEQFF.

Details on this clonotype: A much larger clone lies a single base off, so this may be a read error. This rearrangement joins TRBV6-5 to TRBJ2-3; a possible D gene is TRBD2 (5 bases). The length of the CDR3 is 14 residues. Trimming removed 0 bases at V and 1 base at J, with 5 bases between. From germline, CDR1 is MNHEY and CDR2 SVGAGI. The CDR3 protein is CASSYSEGTDTQYF. The DNA of the CDR3 is TGTGCCAGCAGTTACTCGGAGGGCACAGATACGCAGTATTTT.

This clonotype appeared a few times. V usage is TRBV5-6 and J usage is TRBJ1-5; no clear D gene. Germline loops: CDR1 SGHDT, CDR2 YYEEEE. Trimming removed 2 bases at V and 5 bases at J, with 11 bases between. CDR3 size: 14 residues. This chain's CDR3 is CASSLNMGDQPQHF. The CDR3 DNA sequence: TGTGCCAGCAGCTTAAATATGGGAGATCAGCCCCAGCATTTT. Filled out from reference TRBV5-6 and TRBJ1-5, the complete variable domain reads DAGVTQSPTHLIKTRGQQVTLRCSPKSGHDTVSWYQQALGQGPQFIFQYYEEEERQRGNFPDRFSGHQFPNYSSELNVNALLLGDSALYLCASSLNMGDQPQHFGDGTRLSIL.

There are many counts of this clonotype. The chain is built from TRBV7-2 and TRBJ1-1; TRBD1 might be the D (5 bases). The V end lost 5 bases, the J end lost 3 bases, and 22 bases lay between the germline ends. Germline V gene sequence: CDR1 SGHTA, CDR2 FQGNSA. CDR3 length equals 17 residues. CDR3 nucleotide sequence: TGTGCCAGCAGCGATTCTATACCCGGGGACGGATACACTGAAGCTTTCTTT. Its protein product is CASSDSIPGDGYTEAFF.

This clonotype was seen many times. The genes are TRBV29-1 and TRBJ2-7; D may correspond to TRBD1 or TRBD2 (6 bases each). V lost 3 bases and J lost 5, with 14 bases in between. In germline, CDR1 is SQVTM, CDR2 ANQGSEA. The CDR3 extends over 13 amino acids. CDR3 region: CSVDAGGGHEQYF. The CDR3 region has the DNA TGCAGCGTTGATGCAGGTGGGGGGCACGAGCAGTACTTC.

This clonotype was seen ten or more times. The chain combines TRBV29-1 with TRBJ2-1; no reliable D call. The CDR3 spans 11 residues. The V and J ends lost 4 bases and 0 bases respectively, with 1 base between them. From germline, CDR1 is SQVTM and CDR2 ANQGSEA. For the CDR3, the DNA is TGCAGCGTTGTCTCCTACAATGAGCAGTTCTTC. Protein: CSVVSYNEQFF.

This clonotype was picked up a small number of times. The chain is built from TRBV20-1 and TRBJ2-1, with 13 bases that match TRBD2. V lost 4 bases and J lost 7; bases outside the gene matches: 4. Germline CDR1 is DFQATT and CDR2 is SNEGSKA (reference sequence). This CDR3 spans 14 amino acids. CDR3 in amino acids: CSATGTSGINEQFF. The CDR3 DNA sequence: TGCAGTGCTACCGGGACTAGCGGGATTAATGAGCAGTTCTTC.

This clonotype was observed at least ten times. J is TRBJ2-3 and V is TRBV5-1, with 7 positions matching TRBD2. With 3 bases clipped from V and 2 bases from J, the junction kept 3 bases outside the gene matches. Germline V gene sequence: CDR1 SGHRS, CDR2 YFSETQ. This CDR3 spans 14 amino acids. CDR3 nucleotides: TGCGCCAGCAGCTCTAGCGGACACACAGATACGCAGTATTTT. The encoded protein is CASSSSGHTDTQYF.

This clonotype was found many times. The rearrangement links TRBV4-2 to TRBJ2-5; the match to TRBD2 covers 7 bases. V lost 1 base and J lost 5; bases outside the gene matches: 7. CDR1 and CDR2 from the germline V gene are LGHNA and YNFKEQ. The CDR3 runs to 15 residues. Here the CDR3 reads CASSQVASGTETQYF. The CDR3 nucleotides read TGTGCCAGCAGCCAAGTCGCTAGCGGCACGGAGACCCAGTACTTC.